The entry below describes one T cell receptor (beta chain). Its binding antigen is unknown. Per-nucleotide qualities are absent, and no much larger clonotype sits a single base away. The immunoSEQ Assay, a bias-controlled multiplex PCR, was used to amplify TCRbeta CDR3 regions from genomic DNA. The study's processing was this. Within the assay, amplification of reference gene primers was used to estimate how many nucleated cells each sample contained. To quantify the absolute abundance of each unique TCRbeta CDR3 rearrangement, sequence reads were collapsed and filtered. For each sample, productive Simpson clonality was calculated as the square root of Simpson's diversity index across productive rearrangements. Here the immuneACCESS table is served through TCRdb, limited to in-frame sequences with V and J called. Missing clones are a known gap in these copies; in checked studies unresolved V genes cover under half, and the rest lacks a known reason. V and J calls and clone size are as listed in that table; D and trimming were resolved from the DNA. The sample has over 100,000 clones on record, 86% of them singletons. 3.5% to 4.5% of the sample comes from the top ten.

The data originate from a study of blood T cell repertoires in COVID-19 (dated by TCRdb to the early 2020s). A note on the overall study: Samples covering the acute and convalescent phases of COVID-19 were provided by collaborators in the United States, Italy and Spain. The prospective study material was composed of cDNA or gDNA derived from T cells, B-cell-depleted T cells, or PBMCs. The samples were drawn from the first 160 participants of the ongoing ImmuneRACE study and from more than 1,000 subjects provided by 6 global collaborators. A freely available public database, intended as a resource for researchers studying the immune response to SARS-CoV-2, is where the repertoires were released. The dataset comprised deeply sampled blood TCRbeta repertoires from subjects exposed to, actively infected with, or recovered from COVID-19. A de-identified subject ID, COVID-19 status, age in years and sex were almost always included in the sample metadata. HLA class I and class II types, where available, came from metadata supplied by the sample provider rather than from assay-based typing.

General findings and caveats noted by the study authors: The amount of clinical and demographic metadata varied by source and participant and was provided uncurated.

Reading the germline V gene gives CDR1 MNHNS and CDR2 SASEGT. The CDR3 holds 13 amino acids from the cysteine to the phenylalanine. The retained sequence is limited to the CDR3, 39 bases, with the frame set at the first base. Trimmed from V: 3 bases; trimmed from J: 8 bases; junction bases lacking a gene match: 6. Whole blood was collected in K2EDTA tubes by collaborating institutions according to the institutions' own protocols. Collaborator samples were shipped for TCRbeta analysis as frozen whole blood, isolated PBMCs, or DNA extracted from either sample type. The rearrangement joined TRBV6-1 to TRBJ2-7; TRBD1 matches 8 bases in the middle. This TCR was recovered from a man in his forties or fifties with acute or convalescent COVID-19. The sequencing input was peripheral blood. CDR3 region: CASSDRDRGKQYF. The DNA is TGTGCCAGCAGTGATAGAGACAGGGGTAAGCAGTACTTC.